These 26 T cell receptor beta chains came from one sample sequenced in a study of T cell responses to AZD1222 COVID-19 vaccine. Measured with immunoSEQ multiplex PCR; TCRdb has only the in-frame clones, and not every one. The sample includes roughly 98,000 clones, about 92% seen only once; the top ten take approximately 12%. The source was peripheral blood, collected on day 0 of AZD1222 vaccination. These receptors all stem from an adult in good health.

The CDR3 region is CASSLADKAEAFF. CDR3 DNA: TGTGCCAGCAGCTTAGCGGACAAGGCTGAAGCTTTCTTT. V is TRBV7-6 and J is TRBJ1-1; possibly TRBD1 for D (5 bases). The germline V and J ends were trimmed by 0 bases and 6 bases, with 8 bases remaining between them. Per germline, CDR1 SGHVS and CDR2 FNYEAQ. The CDR3 contains 13 residues.

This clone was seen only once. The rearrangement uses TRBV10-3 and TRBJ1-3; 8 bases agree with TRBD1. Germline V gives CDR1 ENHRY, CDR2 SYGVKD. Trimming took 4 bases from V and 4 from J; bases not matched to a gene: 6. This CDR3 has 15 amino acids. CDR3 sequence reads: CAISAGTGGGNTIYF. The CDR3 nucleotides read TGTGCCATCAGTGCCGGGACAGGAGGCGGAAACACCATATATTTT.

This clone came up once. The CDR3 region has the DNA TGCAGCGTTGTAGGAGGGAGATTGGGTAATGAGCAGTTCTTC. Amino acids: CSVVGGRLGNEQFF. The chain employs TRBV29-1 and TRBJ2-1; the D gene is possibly TRBD2 (6 bases). Trimming took 4 bases from V and 7 from J, leaving 17 bases between them. Germline V CDR1 and CDR2: SQVTM, ANQGSEA. This CDR3 is built from 14 residues.

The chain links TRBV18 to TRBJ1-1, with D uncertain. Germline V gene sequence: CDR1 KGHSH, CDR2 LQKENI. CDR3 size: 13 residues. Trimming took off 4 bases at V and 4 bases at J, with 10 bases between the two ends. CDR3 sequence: CASSRSEGTEAFF. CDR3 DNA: TGTGCCAGCTCACGGTCAGAGGGCACTGAAGCTTTCTTT. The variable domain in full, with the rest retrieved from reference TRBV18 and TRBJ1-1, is NAGVMQNPRHLVRRRGQEARLRCSPMKGHSHVYWYRQLPEEGLKFMVYLQKENIIDESGMPKERFSAEFPKEGPSILRIQQVVRGDSAAYFCASSRSEGTEAFFGQGTRLTVV.

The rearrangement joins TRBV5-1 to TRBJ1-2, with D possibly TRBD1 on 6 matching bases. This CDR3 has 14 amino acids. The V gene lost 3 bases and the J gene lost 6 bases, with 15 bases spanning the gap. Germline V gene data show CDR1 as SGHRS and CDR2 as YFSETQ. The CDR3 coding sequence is TGCGCCAGCAGCTCTCTACAGGGCGGGGATGGCTACACCTTC. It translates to CASSSLQGGDGYTF.

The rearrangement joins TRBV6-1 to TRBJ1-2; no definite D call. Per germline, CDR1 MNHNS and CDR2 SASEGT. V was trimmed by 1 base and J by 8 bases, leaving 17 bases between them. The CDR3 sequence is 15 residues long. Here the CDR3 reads CASSEGTLGGSGYTF. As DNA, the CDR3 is TGTGCCAGCAGTGAAGGGACCCTAGGAGGGTCCGGCTACACCTTC.

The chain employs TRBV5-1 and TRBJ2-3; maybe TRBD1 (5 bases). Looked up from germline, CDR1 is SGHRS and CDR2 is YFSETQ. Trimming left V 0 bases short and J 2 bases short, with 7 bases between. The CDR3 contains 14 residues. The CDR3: CASSLDGHTDTQYF. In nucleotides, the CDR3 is TGCGCCAGCAGCTTGGACGGACACACAGATACGCAGTATTTT.

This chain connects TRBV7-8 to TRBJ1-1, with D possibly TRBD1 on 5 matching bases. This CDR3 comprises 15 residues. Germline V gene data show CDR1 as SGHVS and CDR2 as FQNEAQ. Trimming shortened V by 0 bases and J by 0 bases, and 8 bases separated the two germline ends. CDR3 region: CASSLAGGLNTEAFF. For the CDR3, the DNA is TGTGCCAGCAGCTTAGCCGGGGGGTTGAACACTGAAGCTTTCTTT.

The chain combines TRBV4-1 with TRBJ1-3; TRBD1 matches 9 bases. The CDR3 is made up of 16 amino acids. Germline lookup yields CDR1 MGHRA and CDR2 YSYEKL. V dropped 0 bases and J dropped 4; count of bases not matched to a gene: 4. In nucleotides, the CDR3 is TGCGCCAGCAGCCAAGAGAACAGGGGGCGGGGAAACACCATATATTTT. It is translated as CASSQENRGRGNTIYF.

The CDR3 region has the DNA TGTGCCAGCAGCTTAGTCGGGCCGAGCACCGGGGAGCTGTTTTTT. Translation gives CASSLVGPSTGELFF. This chain links TRBV7-9 with TRBJ2-2; no reliable D call. CDR1 is SEHNR, CDR2 FQNEAQ, per germline (reference sequence). CDR3 size: 15 residues. V lost 1 base, J lost 4 bases, and 10 bases lay in between.

CDR3 sequence: CASSFGTGDNSPLHF. The CDR3 bases are TGCGCCAGCAGCTTCGGGACAGGGGATAATTCACCCCTCCACTTT. V is TRBV5-1 and J is TRBJ1-6, with 10 bases lining up with TRBD1. Germline CDR1 SGHRS, CDR2 YFSETQ. V trimming: 2 bases; J trimming: 5 bases; junction bases outside the gene matches: 1. The CDR3 length is 15 residues.

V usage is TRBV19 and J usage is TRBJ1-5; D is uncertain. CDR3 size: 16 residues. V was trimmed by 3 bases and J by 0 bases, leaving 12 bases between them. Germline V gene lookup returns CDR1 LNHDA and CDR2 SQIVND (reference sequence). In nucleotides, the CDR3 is TGTGCCAGTAGTATTATCGACGGTAATAGCAATCAGCCCCAGCATTTT. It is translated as CASSIIDGNSNQPQHF.

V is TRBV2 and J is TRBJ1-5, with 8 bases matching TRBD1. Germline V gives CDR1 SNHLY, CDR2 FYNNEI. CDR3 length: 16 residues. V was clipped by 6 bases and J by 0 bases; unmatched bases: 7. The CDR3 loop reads CASSKDRADSNQPQHF. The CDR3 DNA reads TGTGCCAGCAGCAAGGACAGGGCTGATAGCAATCAGCCCCAGCATTTT.

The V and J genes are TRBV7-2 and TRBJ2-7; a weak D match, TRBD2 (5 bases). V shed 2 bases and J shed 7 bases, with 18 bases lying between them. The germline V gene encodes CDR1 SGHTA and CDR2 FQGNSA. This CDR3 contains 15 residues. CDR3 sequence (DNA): TGTGCCAGCAGCTTAAGTCCCGGGATGTTCGGGGAGCAGTACTTC. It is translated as CASSLSPGMFGEQYF.

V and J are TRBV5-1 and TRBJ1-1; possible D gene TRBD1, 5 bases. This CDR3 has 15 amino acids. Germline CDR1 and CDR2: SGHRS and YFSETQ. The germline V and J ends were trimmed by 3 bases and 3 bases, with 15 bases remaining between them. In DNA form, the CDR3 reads TGCGCCAGCAGCTCCCCTCCGGGAGGGGACACTGAAGCTTTCTTT. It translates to CASSSPPGGDTEAFF.

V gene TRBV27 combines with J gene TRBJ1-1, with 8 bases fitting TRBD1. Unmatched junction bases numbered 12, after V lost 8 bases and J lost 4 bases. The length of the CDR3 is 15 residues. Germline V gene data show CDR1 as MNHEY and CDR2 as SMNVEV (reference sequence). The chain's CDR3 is CASRLSGGRGTEAFF. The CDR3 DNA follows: TGTGCCAGCCGATTATCAGGGGGCCGGGGCACTGAAGCTTTCTTT.

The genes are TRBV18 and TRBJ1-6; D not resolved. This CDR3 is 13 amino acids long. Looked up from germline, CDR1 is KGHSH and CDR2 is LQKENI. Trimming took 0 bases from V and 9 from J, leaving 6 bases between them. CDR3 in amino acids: CASSPPEGSPLHF. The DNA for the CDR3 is TGTGCCAGCTCACCACCTGAAGGTTCACCCCTCCACTTT.

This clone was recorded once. The DNA for the CDR3 is TGTGCCAGCAGTTTATCTTGGACAGGGAATTCACCCCTCCACTTT. Residues: CASSLSWTGNSPLHF. This sequence joins TRBV27 and TRBJ1-6; 8 bases match TRBD1. Losses at the gene ends were 0 bases for V and 7 bases for J; bases not matched to a gene: 2. The CDR3 extends over 15 amino acids. Per the germline V gene, CDR1 is MNHEY and CDR2 is SMNVEV (reference sequence).

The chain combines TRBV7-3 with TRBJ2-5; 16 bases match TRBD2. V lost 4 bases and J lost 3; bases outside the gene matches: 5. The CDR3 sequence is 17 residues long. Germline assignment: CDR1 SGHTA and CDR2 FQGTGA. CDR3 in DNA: TGTGCCAGCAGCTCCACCGGGACTAGCGGGGGGGAAGAGACCCAGTACTTC. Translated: CASSSTGTSGGEETQYF.

CDR3 amino acids: CASSYRYSGANVLTF. CDR3 bases: TGTGCCAGCAGTTACCGGTACTCTGGGGCCAACGTCCTGACTTTC. The gene calls are TRBV6-5 and TRBJ2-6, with D unclear. The CDR3 is 15 amino acids. Trimming left V 2 bases short and J 0 bases short, with 5 bases between. CDR1 and CDR2 (germline): MNHEY, SVGAGI.

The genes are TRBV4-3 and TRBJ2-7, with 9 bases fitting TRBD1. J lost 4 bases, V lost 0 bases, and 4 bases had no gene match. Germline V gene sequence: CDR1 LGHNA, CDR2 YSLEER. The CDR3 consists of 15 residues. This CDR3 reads CASSQDRDRVYEQYF. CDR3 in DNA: TGCGCCAGCAGCCAAGATAGGGACAGGGTATACGAGCAGTACTTC.

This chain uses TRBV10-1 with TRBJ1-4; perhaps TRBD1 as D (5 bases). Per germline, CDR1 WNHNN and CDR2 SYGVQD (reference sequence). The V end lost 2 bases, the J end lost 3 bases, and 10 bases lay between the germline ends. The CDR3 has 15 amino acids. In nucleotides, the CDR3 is TGCGCCAGCAGTGAGGGGGGAGCTGCTAATGAAAAACTGTTTTTT. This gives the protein CASSEGGAANEKLFF.

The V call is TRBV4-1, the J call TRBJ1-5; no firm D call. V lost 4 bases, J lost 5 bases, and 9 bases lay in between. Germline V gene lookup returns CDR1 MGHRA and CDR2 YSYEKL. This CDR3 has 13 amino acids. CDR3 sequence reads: CASSPSRYQPQHF. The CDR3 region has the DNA TGCGCCAGCAGCCCCAGCCGGTATCAGCCCCAGCATTTT.

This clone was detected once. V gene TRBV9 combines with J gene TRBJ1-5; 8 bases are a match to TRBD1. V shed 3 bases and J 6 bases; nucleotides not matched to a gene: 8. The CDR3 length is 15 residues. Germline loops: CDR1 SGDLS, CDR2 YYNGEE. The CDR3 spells CASSEGQGGGQPQHF. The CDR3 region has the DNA TGTGCCAGCAGCGAAGGACAGGGAGGAGGTCAGCCCCAGCATTTT.

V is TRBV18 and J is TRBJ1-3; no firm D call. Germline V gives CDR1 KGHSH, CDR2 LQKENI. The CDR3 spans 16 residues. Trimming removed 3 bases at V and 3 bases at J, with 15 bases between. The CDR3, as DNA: TGTGCCAGCTCACCCAATCCAGGCCCGCTTGGAAACACCATATATTTT. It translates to CASSPNPGPLGNTIYF. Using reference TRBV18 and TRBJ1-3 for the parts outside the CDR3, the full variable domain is NAGVMQNPRHLVRRRGQEARLRCSPMKGHSHVYWYRQLPEEGLKFMVYLQKENIIDESGMPKERFSAEFPKEGPSILRIQQVVRGDSAAYFCASSPNPGPLGNTIYFGEGSWLTVV.

As DNA, the CDR3 is TGTGCCAGCAGCTTGGGTACCGGGATGGAAAAACTGTTTTTT. It is translated as CASSLGTGMEKLFF. V gene TRBV7-9 combines with J gene TRBJ1-4; D unclear. CDR1 and CDR2 (germline): SEHNR, FQNEAQ (reference sequence). CDR3 size: 14 residues. V shed 3 bases and J shed 8 bases, with 13 bases lying between them.